Below, one T cell receptor (beta chain) is given with its context. Produced via immunoSEQ multiplex PCR; TCRdb's table is partial and in-frame only. The sample includes over 200,000 clones, around nine tenths seen only once; the top ten take about a tenth. Trimming took 8 bases from V and 2 from J, leaving 17 bases between them. Per germline, CDR1 SGHTA and CDR2 FQGNSA. CDR3 size: 15 residues. This record comes from a study of blood T cell repertoires in COVID-19. The receptor's source is a man in his thirties or forties who had recovered from COVID-19. The chain combines TRBV7-2 with TRBJ2-3; D might be TRBD2 (6 bases). Sequenced input: PBMCs or T cells enriched from blood (not recorded which). The CDR3 loop reads CASDPWGGFTDTQYF. The CDR3 nucleotides are TGTGCCAGCGACCCCTGGGGAGGATTCACAGATACGCAGTATTTT.